The 16 T cell receptor beta chains below come from one sample, sequenced in a study of radiation and T cells in renal cell carcinoma (TCRdb year 2020). The library came from the immunoSEQ multiplex PCR assay. TCRdb re-hosts the immuneACCESS table, in-frame sequences only. Its copies lack some clones; in the studies checked, an unresolved V gene accounts for under half of them, and the cause for the rest is not known. The sample table lists 45,000 or so clones, about 80% of them with a count of one. 31% of the sample lies in the top ten. Sample time point, as interpreted from the label and publication: baseline pretreatment blood. The treatment or condition label of this sample denotes: 15 Gy SBRT to primary tumor, nephrectomy 4 weeks later. The input for sequencing was blood, taken from a patient whose treatment included radiotherapy and nephrectomy. The receptors derive from a woman aged 70-85 years with renal cell carcinoma.

The rearrangement uses TRBV18 and TRBJ2-5; 7 nucleotides line up with TRBD2. This CDR3 region has 15 residues. Germline-derived CDR1 and CDR2 are KGHSH and LQKENI. The V segment lost 3 bases and the J segment 1 base; nucleotides outside the gene matches: 5. CDR3 nucleotide sequence: TGTGCCAGCTCACCGGCTGGCGGGGGCCAAGAGACCCAGTACTTC. Amino acid sequence: CASSPAGGGQETQYF.

This clone was seen ten or more times. The gene calls are TRBV5-1 and TRBJ1-1; D is undetermined. With 5 bases removed from V and 1 base from J, the gap between germline ends came to 9 bases. CDR1 is SGHRS and CDR2 is YFSETQ in the germline V gene. The CDR3 is 13 amino acids. CDR3 coding DNA: TGCGCCAGCAGGAAAAGGGAGAACACTGAAGCTTTCTTT. As protein: CASRKRENTEAFF.

Here the CDR3 DNA reads TGTGCCAGCGCGGGGCAGGACACTGAAGCTTTCTTT. This translates into CASAGQDTEAFF. This chain connects TRBV9 to TRBJ1-1; D may be TRBD1 (5 bases). CDR1 SGDLS and CDR2 YYNGEE come from the germline V gene. The length of the CDR3 is 12 residues. Between the trimmed V and J ends, which lost 7 bases and 3 bases, there was a span of 10 bases.

V gene TRBV4-3 combines with J gene TRBJ1-5, with a weak D call TRBD1 (5 bases). This CDR3 has 15 residues. Trimming cost V 0 bases and J 3 bases, with 9 bases left between them. Looked up from germline, CDR1 is LGHNA and CDR2 is YSLEER. CDR3 loop: CASSQDAGTNQPQHF. CDR3 nucleotides: TGCGCCAGCAGCCAAGATGCGGGGACCAATCAGCCCCAGCATTTT.

This chain uses TRBV5-1 with TRBJ2-5; TRBD1 matches at 8 bases. V gave up 4 bases and J gave up 4 bases; unmatched junction bases: 9. This CDR3 has 15 amino acids. The V gene's germline CDR1 is SGHRS and CDR2 YFSETQ. CDR3 in amino acids: CASSGQGAGRETQYF. The CDR3 DNA follows: TGCGCCAGCAGCGGGCAGGGGGCCGGGAGAGAGACCCAGTACTTC.

The V gene is TRBV11-2, the J gene TRBJ2-7; the D gene is possibly TRBD1 (6 bases). Germline loops: CDR1 SGHAT, CDR2 FQNNGV. The CDR3 consists of 14 residues. Trimming took off 4 bases at V and 5 bases at J, with 15 bases between the two ends. CDR3 nucleotides: TGTGCCAGCAGCTACGGGACATCCTCGGACGAGCAGTACTTC. It codes for CASSYGTSSDEQYF.

The CDR3 region is CASSSGQENTGELFF. The CDR3 DNA is TGCGCCAGCAGCTCGGGACAGGAGAACACCGGGGAGCTGTTTTTT. The V gene is TRBV5-1, the J gene TRBJ2-2; 8 bases are a match to TRBD1. There are 15 residues in the CDR3. With 3 bases clipped from V and 1 base from J, the junction kept 2 bases outside the gene matches. The germline CDR1 and CDR2 sequences are SGHRS and YFSETQ.

The V call is TRBV5-1, the J call TRBJ1-6, with 8 bases lining up with TRBD1. The germline CDR1 and CDR2 sequences are SGHRS and YFSETQ. The CDR3 runs 15 residues. The V segment lost 3 bases and the J segment 7 bases; nucleotides outside the gene matches: 6. The CDR3 reads CASSSQGALNSPLHF. CDR3 DNA: TGCGCCAGCAGCTCGCAGGGGGCCCTGAATTCACCCCTCCACTTT.

The CDR3 loop reads CASSLVEPSYGYTF. CDR3 coding DNA: TGCGCCAGCAGCTTGGTGGAGCCTTCCTATGGCTACACCTTC. The J gene is TRBJ1-2, the V gene TRBV5-1; D remains unclear. The CDR3 is 14 amino acids. The germline V gene has CDR1 SGHRS and CDR2 YFSETQ. The V end lost 0 bases, the J end lost 4 bases, and 10 bases lay between the germline ends. Full variable domain (missing parts from reference TRBV5-1 and TRBJ1-2): KAGVTQTPRYLIKTRGQQVTLSCSPISGHRSVSWYQQTPGQGLQFLFEYFSETQRNKGNFPGRFSGRQFSNSRSEMNVSTLELGDSALYLCASSLVEPSYGYTFGSGTRLTVV.

The chain recombines TRBV7-9 with TRBJ1-1; D gene ambiguous. This CDR3 region has 14 residues. CDR1 and CDR2 from the germline V gene are SEHNR and FQNEAQ (reference sequence). The ends were cut back, 5 bases at V and 2 bases at J, with 12 bases in the middle. The chain's CDR3 is CASSAVLGNTEAFF. The CDR3 DNA reads TGTGCCAGCAGCGCGGTACTAGGCAACACTGAAGCTTTCTTT.

The rearrangement uses TRBV7-3 and TRBJ2-3; 9 nucleotides line up with TRBD2. The CDR3 extends over 14 amino acids. CDR1 and CDR2 from the germline V gene are SGHTA and FQGTGA. With 4 bases clipped from V and 1 base from J, the junction kept 0 bases outside the gene matches. CDR3 residues: CASSSSGGTDTQYF. In DNA, the CDR3 is TGTGCCAGCAGCTCTAGCGGGGGCACAGATACGCAGTATTTT.

The chain uses TRBV7-8 and TRBJ1-2; a weak D match, TRBD1 (6 bases). Trimming removed 0 bases from V and 5 bases from J, with 16 bases in between. Germline CDR1 is SGHVS and CDR2 is FQNEAQ. CDR3 length: 16 residues. The CDR3 region has the DNA TGTGCCAGCAGCTTAGCAACTAGGGCTACAGGGTATGGCTACACCTTC. Its protein is CASSLATRATGYGYTF.

The chain recombines TRBV6-6 with TRBJ2-5; no definite D call. The V end lost 6 bases, the J end lost 5 bases, and 10 bases lay between the germline ends. From germline, CDR1 is MNHNY and CDR2 SVGAGI (reference sequence). This CDR3 is built from 12 residues. DNA of the CDR3: TGTGCCAGCAGCGGTTTAGGGGAGACCCAGTACTTC. Translation gives CASSGLGETQYF.

This clone occurred once. The chain links TRBV2 to TRBJ2-5; D may be TRBD2 (7 bases). V lost 6 bases, J lost 4 bases, and 18 bases lay in between. Germline CDR1 is SNHLY and CDR2 is FYNNEI. This CDR3 spans 15 amino acids. The CDR3 loop reads CASRRGGVPSETQYF. CDR3 sequence (DNA): TGTGCCAGCAGGAGGGGGGGAGTGCCATCAGAGACCCAGTACTTC.

This sequence joins TRBV7-2 and TRBJ2-1, with D tentatively TRBD2 (6 bases). V lost 1 base and J 10 bases, leaving 17 bases between the germline ends. Germline values: CDR1 SGHTA, CDR2 FQGNSA. This CDR3 is 15 amino acids long. The CDR3 spells CASSLDISGTSEQFF. The CDR3 DNA reads TGTGCCAGCAGCTTAGATATTAGCGGTACAAGCGAGCAGTTCTTC.

The chain combines TRBV4-3 with TRBJ2-3; D might be TRBD2 (6 bases). Trimming removed 1 base from V and 6 bases from J, with 14 bases in between. In germline, CDR1 is LGHNA, CDR2 YSLEER. CDR3 length equals 15 residues. The CDR3 region is CASSQGVSGFDTQYF. As DNA, the CDR3 is TGCGCCAGCAGCCAAGGTGTTAGCGGCTTCGATACGCAGTATTTT.